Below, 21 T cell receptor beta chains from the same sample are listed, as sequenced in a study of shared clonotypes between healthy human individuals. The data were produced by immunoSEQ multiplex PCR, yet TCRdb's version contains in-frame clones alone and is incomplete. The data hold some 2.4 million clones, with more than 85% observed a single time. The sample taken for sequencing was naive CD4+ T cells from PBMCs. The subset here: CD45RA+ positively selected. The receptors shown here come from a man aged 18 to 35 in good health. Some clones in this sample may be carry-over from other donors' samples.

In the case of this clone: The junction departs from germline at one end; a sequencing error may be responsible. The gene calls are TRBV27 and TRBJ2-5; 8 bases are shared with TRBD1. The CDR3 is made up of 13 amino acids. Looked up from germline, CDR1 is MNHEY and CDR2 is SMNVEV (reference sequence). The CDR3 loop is CASSPTTGAGPHF. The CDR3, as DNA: TGTGCCAGCAGTCCGACGACAGGGGCCGGTCCTCACTTC.

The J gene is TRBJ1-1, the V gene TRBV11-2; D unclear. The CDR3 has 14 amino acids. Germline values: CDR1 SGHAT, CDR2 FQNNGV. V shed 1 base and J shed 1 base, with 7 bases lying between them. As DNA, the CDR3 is TGTGCCAGCAGCTTAGGTCTCCAGAACACTGAAGCTTTCTTT. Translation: CASSLGLQNTEAFF.

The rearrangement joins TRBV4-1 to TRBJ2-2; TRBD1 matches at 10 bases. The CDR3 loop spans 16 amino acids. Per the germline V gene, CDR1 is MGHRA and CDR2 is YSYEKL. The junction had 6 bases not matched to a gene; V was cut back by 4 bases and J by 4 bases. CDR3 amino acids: CASSLGQGKTTGELFF. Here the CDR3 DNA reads TGCGCCAGCAGCCTGGGACAGGGGAAGACCACCGGGGAGCTGTTTTTT.

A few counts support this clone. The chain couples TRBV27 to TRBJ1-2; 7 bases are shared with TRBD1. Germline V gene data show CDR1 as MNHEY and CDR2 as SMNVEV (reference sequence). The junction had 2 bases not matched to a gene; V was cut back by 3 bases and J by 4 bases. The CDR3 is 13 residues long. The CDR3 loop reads CASSFDRVYGYTF. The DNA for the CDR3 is TGTGCCAGCAGTTTCGACAGGGTCTATGGCTACACCTTC.

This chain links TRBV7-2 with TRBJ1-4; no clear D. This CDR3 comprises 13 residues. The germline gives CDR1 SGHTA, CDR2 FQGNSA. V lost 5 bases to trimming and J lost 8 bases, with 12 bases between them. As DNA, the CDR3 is TGTGCCAGCAGCAAGGGTCTTGCCGAAAAACTGTTTTTT. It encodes CASSKGLAEKLFF.

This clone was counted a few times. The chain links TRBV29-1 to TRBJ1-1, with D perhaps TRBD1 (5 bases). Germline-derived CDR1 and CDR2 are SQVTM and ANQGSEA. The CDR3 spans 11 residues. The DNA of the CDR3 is TGCAGTTTTGGGGGGAACACTGAAGCTTTCTTT. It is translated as CSFGGNTEAFF.

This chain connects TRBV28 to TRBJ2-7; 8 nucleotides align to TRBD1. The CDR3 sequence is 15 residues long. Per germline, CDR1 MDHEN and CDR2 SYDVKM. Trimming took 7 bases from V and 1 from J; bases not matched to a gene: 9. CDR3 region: CASTTPRDRSYEQYF. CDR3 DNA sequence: TGTGCCAGCACTACCCCCCGGGACAGGTCCTACGAGCAGTACTTC.

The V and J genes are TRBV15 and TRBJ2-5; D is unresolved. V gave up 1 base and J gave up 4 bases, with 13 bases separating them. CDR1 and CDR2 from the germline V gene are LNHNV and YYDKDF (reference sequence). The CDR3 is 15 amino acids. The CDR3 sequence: CATSRGSSHPETQYF. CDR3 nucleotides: TGTGCCACCAGCAGAGGTTCCTCCCATCCAGAGACCCAGTACTTC.

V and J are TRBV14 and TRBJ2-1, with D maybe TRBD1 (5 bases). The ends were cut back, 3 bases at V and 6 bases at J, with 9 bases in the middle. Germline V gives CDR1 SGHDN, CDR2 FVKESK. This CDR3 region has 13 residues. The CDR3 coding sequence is TGTGCCAGCAGCCAGACCAGGGCCAATGAGCAGTTCTTC. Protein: CASSQTRANEQFF.

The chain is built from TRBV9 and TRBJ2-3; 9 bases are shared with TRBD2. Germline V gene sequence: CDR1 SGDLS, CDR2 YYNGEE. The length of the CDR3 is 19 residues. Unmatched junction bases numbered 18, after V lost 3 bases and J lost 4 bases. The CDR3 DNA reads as TGTGCCAGCAGCGCCAGCGGGGGCGGGAGGGCCTGGGTGGCAGATACGCAGTATTTT. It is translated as CASSASGGGRAWVADTQYF.

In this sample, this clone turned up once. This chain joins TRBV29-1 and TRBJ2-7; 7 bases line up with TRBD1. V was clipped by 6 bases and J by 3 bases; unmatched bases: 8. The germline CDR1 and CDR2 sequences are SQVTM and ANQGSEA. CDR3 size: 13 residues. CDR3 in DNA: TGCAGCGTCGAGGGACAGTACAACTACGAGCAGTACTTC. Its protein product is CSVEGQYNYEQYF.

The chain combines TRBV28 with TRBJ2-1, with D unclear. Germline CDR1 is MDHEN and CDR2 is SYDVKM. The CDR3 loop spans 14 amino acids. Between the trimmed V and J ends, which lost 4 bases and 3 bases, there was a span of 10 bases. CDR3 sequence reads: CASSSWAVYNEQFF. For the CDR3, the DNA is TGTGCCAGCAGTTCGTGGGCGGTCTACAATGAGCAGTTCTTC.

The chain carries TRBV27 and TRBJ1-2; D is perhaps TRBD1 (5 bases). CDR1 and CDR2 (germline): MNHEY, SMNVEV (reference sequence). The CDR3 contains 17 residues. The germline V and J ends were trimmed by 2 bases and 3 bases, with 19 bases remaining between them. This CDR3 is CASSLDPRRGTDYGYTF. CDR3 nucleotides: TGTGCCAGCAGTTTAGACCCCCGCCGGGGGACGGACTATGGCTACACCTTC.

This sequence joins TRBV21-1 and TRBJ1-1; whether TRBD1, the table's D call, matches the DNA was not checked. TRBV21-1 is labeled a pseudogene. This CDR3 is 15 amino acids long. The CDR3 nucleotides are TGTGCCAGCAGCAAAGTTGGCAGGCAGGTACTTGAAGCTTTCTTT. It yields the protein CASSKVGRQVLEAFF.

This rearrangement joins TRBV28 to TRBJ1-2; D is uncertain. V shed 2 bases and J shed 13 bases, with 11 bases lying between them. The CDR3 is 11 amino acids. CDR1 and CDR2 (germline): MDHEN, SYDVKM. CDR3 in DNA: TGTGCCAGCAGTTTACGGGGTACGGGCACCTTC. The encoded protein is CASSLRGTGTF.

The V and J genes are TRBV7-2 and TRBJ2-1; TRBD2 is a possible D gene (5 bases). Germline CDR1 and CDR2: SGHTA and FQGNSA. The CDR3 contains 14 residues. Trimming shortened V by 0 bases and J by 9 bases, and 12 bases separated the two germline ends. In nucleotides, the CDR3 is TGTGCCAGCAGCTTAGCTCGCCTAGCCGGTGAGCAGTTCTTC. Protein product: CASSLARLAGEQFF. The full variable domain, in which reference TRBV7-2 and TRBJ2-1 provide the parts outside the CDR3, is GAGVSQSPSNKVTEKGKDVELRCDPISGHTALYWYRQSLGQGLEFLIYFQGNSAPDKSGLPSDRFSAERTGGSVSTLTIQRTQQEDSAVYLCASSLARLAGEQFFGPGTRLTVL.

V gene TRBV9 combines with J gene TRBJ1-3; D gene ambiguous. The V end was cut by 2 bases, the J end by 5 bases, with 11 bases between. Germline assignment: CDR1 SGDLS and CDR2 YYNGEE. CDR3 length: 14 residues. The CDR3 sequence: CASSVLPSRNTIYF. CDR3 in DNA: TGTGCCAGCAGCGTCCTCCCCTCGCGAAACACCATATATTTT.

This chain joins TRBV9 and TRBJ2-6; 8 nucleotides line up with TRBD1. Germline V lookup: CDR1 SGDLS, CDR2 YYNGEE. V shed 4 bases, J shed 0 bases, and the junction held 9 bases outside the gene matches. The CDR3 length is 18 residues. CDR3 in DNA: TGTGCCAGCAGCACTCGGGGGACAGGCCGCTCTGGGGCCAACGTCCTGACTTTC. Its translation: CASSTRGTGRSGANVLTF.

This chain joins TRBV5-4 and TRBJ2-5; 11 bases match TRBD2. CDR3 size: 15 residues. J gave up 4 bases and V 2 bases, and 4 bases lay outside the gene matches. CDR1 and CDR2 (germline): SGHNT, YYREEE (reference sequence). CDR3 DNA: TGTGCCAGCAGCTTCAAACTAGCGGGAGCAGAGACCCAGTACTTC. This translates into CASSFKLAGAETQYF.

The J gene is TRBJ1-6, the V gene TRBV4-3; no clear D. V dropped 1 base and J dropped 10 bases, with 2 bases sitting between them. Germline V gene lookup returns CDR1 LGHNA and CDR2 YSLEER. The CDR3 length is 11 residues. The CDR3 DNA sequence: TGCGCCAGCAGCCAAGGATCACCCCTCCACTTT. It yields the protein CASSQGSPLHF.

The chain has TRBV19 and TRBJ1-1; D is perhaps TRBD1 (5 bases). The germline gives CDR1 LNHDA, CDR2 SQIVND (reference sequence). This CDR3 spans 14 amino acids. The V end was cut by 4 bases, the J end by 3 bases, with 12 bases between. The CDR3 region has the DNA TGTGCCAGTAGTACAGGGACGGCCTACACTGAAGCTTTCTTT. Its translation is CASSTGTAYTEAFF.